The rows below give T cell receptor beta chains drawn from one sample of a study of breast tumors, draining lymph nodes, adjacent tissues. One entry per CDR3 protein, called by TCRdb with MiXCR from the multiplex PCR reads. The profile covers 250,000 or so distinct CDR3 sequences, with 30% to 35% appearing a single time and 1.1% taken by the ten largest. The sequencing sample was made of axillary lymph node tissue. All receptors come from a female donor with breast cancer. Some clones in this sample may be carry-over from other donors' samples. CDR3s include the opening cysteine and the closing phenylalanine or tryptophan. The D gene is left open where the match is weak. Not all rows give a size; the values are once, few, many and, for expanded clones, a class.

many,TRBJ2-3,TRBV4-3,14,TRBD2,TGCGCCAGCAGCCCGGCGGGAGGGAGGCATACGCAGTATTTT,CASSPAGGRHTQYF
many,TRBJ1-6,TRBV4-3,14,.,TGCGCCAGCAGCCAGTCAGGGGTAGGATCACCCCTCCACTTT,CASSQSGVGSPLHF
many,TRBJ2-3,TRBV4-2,17,.,TGTGCCAGCAGCCAAGGAGCACGGGTCTTGAGGGCAGATACGCAGTATTTT,CASSQGARVLRADTQYF
many,TRBJ2-7,TRBV12-3/TRBV12-4,12,.,TGTGCCAGCAGTTCGGGACGAAGGGTGCAGTACTTC,CASSSGRRVQYF
many,TRBJ2-7,TRBV7-6,14,TRBD2,TGTGCCAGCAGCTCCACTAGCGGAGGGTACGAGCAGTACTTC,CASSSTSGGYEQYF
once,TRBJ1-1,TRBV19,13,TRBD1,TGTGCCAGTAGTACAGGGGGTGTCACTGAAGCTTTCTTT,CASSTGGVTEAFF
many,TRBJ2-3,TRBV6-6,15,.,TGTGCCAGCAGTTACGGTTTAGACCGCACAGATACGCAGTATTTT,CASSYGLDRTDTQYF
.,TRBJ2-6,TRBV29-1,15,.,TGCAGCGTTGATGAGGGGGGGACTGGGGCCAACGTCCTGACTTTC,CSVDEGGTGANVLTF
many,TRBJ2-1,TRBV6-5,14,TRBD1,TGTGCCAGCAGTGACAGGGGCGGACGCAATGAGCAGTTCTTC,CASSDRGGRNEQFF
many,TRBJ2-7,TRBV15,14,.,TGTGCCACCAGCAGAGTTGTAGGGTCGTACGAGCAGTACTTC,CATSRVVGSYEQYF
many,TRBJ2-6,TRBV19,15,.,TGTGCCAGTAGCAACACAGGCTCTGGGGCCAACGTCCTGACTTTC,CASSNTGSGANVLTF
many,TRBJ2-1,TRBV13,14,.,TGTGCCAGCAGCGACCCGACGGCTAACAATGAGCAGTTCTTC,CASSDPTANNEQFF
many,TRBJ2-5,TRBV7-7,14,.,TGTGCTAGCAGCCCCGGGGTAGCGGTGGAGACCCAGTACTTC,CASSPGVAVETQYF
many,TRBJ2-3,TRBV29-1,14,TRBD2,TGCAGCGGGGGACTAGCGGGAGTCGCAGATACGCAGTATTTT,CSGGLAGVADTQYF
many,TRBJ2-7,TRBV20-1,12,TRBD2,TGCACCCCCCTAGCGGGACCCTACGAGCAGTACTTC,CTPLAGPYEQYF
.,TRBJ1-2,TRBV18,14,.,TGTGCCAGCTCTTCGACAGGAGCCGTCTATGGCTACACCTTC,CASSSTGAVYGYTF
.,TRBJ1-1,TRBV7-9,12,.,TGTGCCAGCAGTTCACCGAACACTGAAGCTTTCTTT,CASSSPNTEAFF
.,TRBJ2-3,TRBV27,15,TRBD2,TGTGCCAGCAACAGCATAGCGGGAGCCCTCGATACGCAGTATTTT,CASNSIAGALDTQYF
many,TRBJ2-5,TRBV24-1,14,TRBD2,TGTGCCACCAGTACACTAGCGGCACAAGAGACCCAGTACTTC,CATSTLAAQETQYF
few,TRBJ2-1,TRBV18,13,.,TGTGCCAGCTCACCGGCGGACTACAATGAGCAGTTCTTC,CASSPADYNEQFF
.,TRBJ2-7,TRBV27,14,.,TGTGCCAGCAGTTCCTTAGGGGGGAGCTACGAGCAGTACTTC,CASSSLGGSYEQYF
.,TRBJ1-3,TRBV3-1,18,TRBD1,TGTGCCAGCAGCCAAACCCGACCGGGACAGACCTCTGGAAACACCATATATTTT,CASSQTRPGQTSGNTIYF
.,TRBJ2-1,TRBV30,15,TRBD1,TGTGCCTGGAGAAAGGGGGACAGGGATTACAATGAGCAGTTCTTC,CAWRKGDRDYNEQFF
many,TRBJ2-3,TRBV20-1,15,TRBD2,TGCAGTGCCAGCCCCGGTCTAGCGGTTCGGGATACGCAGTATTTT,CSASPGLAVRDTQYF
many,TRBJ2-3,TRBV19,15,.,TGTGCCAGTAGTATTAACCTAGAACGCACAGATACGCAGTATTTT,CASSINLERTDTQYF
few,TRBJ1-2,TRBV7-8,15,.,TGTGCCAGCAGCTTAGCGGAGACATTAGCTTATGGCTACCCCTTC,CASSLAETLAYGYPF
many,TRBJ2-1,TRBV7-9,14,.,TGTGCCAGCAGCTTGGGGGAATGGGGGGATGAGCAGTTCTTC,CASSLGEWGDEQFF
few,TRBJ1-1,TRBV7-9,16,TRBD1,TGTGCCAGCAGCTTGTGGGCCGGGACAGGGGACACTGAAGCTTTCTTT,CASSLWAGTGDTEAFF
many,TRBJ2-3,TRBV7-2,15,.,TGTGCCAGCAGCCCGTTAGCGGTTAGCACAGATACGCAGTATTTT,CASSPLAVSTDTQYF
many,TRBJ2-7,TRBV5-1,14,TRBD1,TGCGCCAGCAGGCCGACCACAGGGGGCTACGAGCAGTACTTC,CASRPTTGGYEQYF
.,TRBJ2-7,TRBV29-1,15,TRBD1,TGCAGCGTGGACTCCGGGACAGGCTTCTTGGTCGAGCAGTACTTC,CSVDSGTGFLVEQYF
many,TRBJ1-2,TRBV20-1,13,.,TGCAGTGCTAGCGGGGGGGGTAACTATGGCTACACCTTC,CSASGGGNYGYTF
few,TRBJ2-7,TRBV3-1,15,TRBD1,TGTGCCAGCAGCCAAGATCGACAGGGAAGGTACGAGCAGTACTTC,CASSQDRQGRYEQYF
many,TRBJ1-5,TRBV7-2,14,.,TGTGCCAGCAGCTTCGACACTAGCAATCAGCCCCAGCATTTT,CASSFDTSNQPQHF
.,TRBJ2-3,TRBV7-2,13,.,TGTGCCAGCAGCACCGACAGCACAGATACGCAGTATTTT,CASSTDSTDTQYF
.,TRBJ2-7,TRBV4-1,17,.,TGCGCCAGCAGCCAAGTTCAACGAAGGGGGAGCTCCTACGAGCAGTACTTC,CASSQVQRRGSSYEQYF
many,TRBJ2-3,TRBV12-3/TRBV12-4,18,TRBD2,TGTGCCAGCAGAACTTCTAGCGGGAGTAATCCCACTTATGGTACGCAGTATTTT,CASRTSSGSNPTYGTQYF
.,TRBJ2-3,TRBV5-1,15,.,TGCGCCAGCAGCTTCACAGGGGCTAGCGCCGGTACGCAGTATTTT,CASSFTGASAGTQYF
.,TRBJ2-1,TRBV6-5,15,TRBD2,TGTGCCAGCAGAAAGCCGGGACTAGCGGGAAATGAGCAGTTCTTC,CASRKPGLAGNEQFF
many,TRBJ2-5,TRBV20-1,13,.,TGCAGTGCTAGAGTGGTTCCCGATGGGACCCAGTACTTC,CSARVVPDGTQYF
.,TRBJ2-1,TRBV5-4,12,.,TGTGCCAGCAGCGCCACTAGCTCTGAGCAGTTCTTC,CASSATSSEQFF
.,TRBJ2-5,TRBV7-2,15,.,TGTGCCAGCAGCTTAAACCCCGAGGCCTGGGAGACCCAGCACTTC,CASSLNPEAWETQHF
.,TRBJ2-7,TRBV5-6,13,.,TGTGCCAGCACCCGGGGGACTGAGGACGAGCAGTACTTC,CASTRGTEDEQYF
many,TRBJ1-2,TRBV12-3/TRBV12-4,12,TRBD1,TGTGCCAGCAGCCGGACAGGGACGGGCTACACCTTC,CASSRTGTGYTF
many,TRBJ2-7,TRBV20-1,14,.,TGCAGTGCTAGACCCCCCGGAGCTGTGTCCGAGCAGTACTTC,CSARPPGAVSEQYF
many,TRBJ2-1,TRBV20-1,15,.,TGCAGTGCTAGAGAAGTCAGGGAAACCTACAATGAGCAGTTCTTC,CSAREVRETYNEQFF
many,TRBJ2-7,TRBV4-3,17,TRBD1,TGCGCCAGCAGCCAATGGATCGGACAGGATATTTCCTACGAGCAGTACTTC,CASSQWIGQDISYEQYF
many,TRBJ1-4,TRBV6-2/TRBV6-3,15,.,TGTGCCAGCAGTTATTTCGGGGCCGCTAATGAAAAACTGTTTTTT,CASSYFGAANEKLFF
many,TRBJ2-1,TRBV7-9,17,TRBD2,TGTGCCAGCAGCTTATTCCCGACTAGCGGGGTTTACAATGAGCAGTTCTTC,CASSLFPTSGVYNEQFF
many,TRBJ1-5,TRBV15,14,.,TGTGCCACCAGCAGAGATAAGAACAATCAGCCCCAGCATTTT,CATSRDKNNQPQHF
few,TRBJ2-3,TRBV3-1,17,TRBD2,TGTGCCAGCAGCTCCCACCAGGGGCTAGCGGGAGTAGATACGCAGTATTTT,CASSSHQGLAGVDTQYF
many,TRBJ2-2,TRBV9,14,.,TGTGCCAGTGGGGCGGCTGCGAACACCGGGGAGCTGTTTTTT,CASGAAANTGELFF
many,TRBJ2-3,TRBV19,18,TRBD2,TGTGCCAGTACGGCCCTAGCGGGAGGCCTGCGGGGCACAGATACGCAGTATTTT,CASTALAGGLRGTDTQYF
.,TRBJ2-1,TRBV19,13,.,TGTGCCAGTAGTATGGAAGTCGGAAACGAGCAGTTCTTC,CASSMEVGNEQFF
many,TRBJ2-7,TRBV20-1,16,.,TGCAGTGCTAGAGATCCTAGTCATAGGGGAGGTGACGAGCAGTACTTC,CSARDPSHRGGDEQYF
many,TRBJ2-7,TRBV6-1,13,TRBD1,TGTGCCAGCCGGGACAGAGCTATCTACGAGCAGTACTTC,CASRDRAIYEQYF
.,TRBJ2-3,TRBV24-1,17,TRBD2,TGTGCCACCAGTGATTTGGGACTAGCGGGAGGGTTTGATACGCAGTATTTT,CATSDLGLAGGFDTQYF
.,TRBJ2-1,TRBV5-6,14,.,TGTACCAGCAGCTCTCGCAGGGGGGCCAATGAGCAGTTCTTC,CTSSSRRGANEQFF